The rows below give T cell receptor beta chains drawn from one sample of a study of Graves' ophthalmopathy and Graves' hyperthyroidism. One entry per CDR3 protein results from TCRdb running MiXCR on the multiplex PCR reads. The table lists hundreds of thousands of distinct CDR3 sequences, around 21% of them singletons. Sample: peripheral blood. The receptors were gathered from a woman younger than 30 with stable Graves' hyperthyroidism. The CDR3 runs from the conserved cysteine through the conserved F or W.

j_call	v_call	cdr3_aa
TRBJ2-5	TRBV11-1	CASSHGQGAPWEETQYF
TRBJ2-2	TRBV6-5	CASSSGLVGTGELFF
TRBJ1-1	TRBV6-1	CASRPYGLNTEAFF
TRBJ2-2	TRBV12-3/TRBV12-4	CASSLLGGYTGELFF
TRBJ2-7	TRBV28	CASSLRLGESEQYF
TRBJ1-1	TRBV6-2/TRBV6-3	CASRTRQRMNTEAFF
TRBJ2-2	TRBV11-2	CASSLNQRTTGELFF
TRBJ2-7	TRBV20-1	CSARAPSGRESDEQYF
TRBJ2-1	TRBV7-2	CASSSRPNFSGSGEQFF
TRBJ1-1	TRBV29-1	CSVEVPAMNTEAFF
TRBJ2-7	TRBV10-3	CAITPGLANNRPYEQYF
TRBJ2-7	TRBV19	CASSAGALGEQYF
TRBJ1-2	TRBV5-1	CASSYGGQPVSGYTF
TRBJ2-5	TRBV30	CAWSVPSGTQETQYF
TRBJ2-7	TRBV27	CASPGRGPNHEQYF
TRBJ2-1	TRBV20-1	CSARVVASGYNEQFF
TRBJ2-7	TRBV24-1	CATAGALAGGIYEQYF
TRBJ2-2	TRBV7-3	CASSRRQGGTGELFF
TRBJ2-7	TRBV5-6	CASSGGPSNYEQYF
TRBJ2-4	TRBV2	CASSEAYSGIAKNIQYF
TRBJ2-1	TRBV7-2	CASSLGGPRSGEQFF
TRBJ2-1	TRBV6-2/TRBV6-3	CASSLTGNNEQFF
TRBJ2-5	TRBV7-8	CASSLDFKETQYF
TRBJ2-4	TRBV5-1	CASSPPGGGKNIQYF
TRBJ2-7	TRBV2	CASSGQYPEEQYF
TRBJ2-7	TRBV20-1	CSAIPSSGRFEQYF
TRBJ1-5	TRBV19	CASSISGSQPQHF
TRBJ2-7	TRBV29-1	CSVERTSGGEQYF
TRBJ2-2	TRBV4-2	CASSQDGLAGTTGELFF
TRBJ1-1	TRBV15	CATSTASRGLGTFF
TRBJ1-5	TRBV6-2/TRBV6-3	CASSYSVQPQHF
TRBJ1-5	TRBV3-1	CASSPHGQGPQPQHF
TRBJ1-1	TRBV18	CASSPFGRGGTEAFF
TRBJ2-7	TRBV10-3	CAISALEYSYEQYF
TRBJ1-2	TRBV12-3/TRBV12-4	CASSFRREGGYTF
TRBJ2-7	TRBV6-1	CASSEALQSSYEQYF
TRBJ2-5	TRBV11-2	CASSLGRHTQYF
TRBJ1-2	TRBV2	CASSESRGAGGYTF
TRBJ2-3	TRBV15	CATSTFGTSGSTDTQYF
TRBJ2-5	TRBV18	CASSLRARETQYF
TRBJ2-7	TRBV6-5	CASSYSEGQTYEQYF
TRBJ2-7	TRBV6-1	CASSAVPGQGSGEQYF
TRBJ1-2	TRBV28	CASRPGQGFGYTF
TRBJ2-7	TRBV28	CASRGTGTAYEQYF
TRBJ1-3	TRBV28	CASSSLRSGTAGNTIYF
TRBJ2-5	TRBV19	CASSRQGAGRETQYF
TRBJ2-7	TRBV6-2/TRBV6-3	CASSYSPGNYEQYF
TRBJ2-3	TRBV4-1	CASSLSGKSTDTQYF
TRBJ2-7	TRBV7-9	CASSLWDRYSEQYF
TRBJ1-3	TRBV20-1	CSANVDSGNTIYF
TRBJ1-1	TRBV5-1	CASSKGASNTEAFF
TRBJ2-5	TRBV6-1	CASSDGRGQETQYF
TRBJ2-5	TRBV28	CASSFLFQETQYF
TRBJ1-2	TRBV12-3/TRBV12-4	CASSLDRERGYTF
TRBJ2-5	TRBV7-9	CASSLELVPETQYF